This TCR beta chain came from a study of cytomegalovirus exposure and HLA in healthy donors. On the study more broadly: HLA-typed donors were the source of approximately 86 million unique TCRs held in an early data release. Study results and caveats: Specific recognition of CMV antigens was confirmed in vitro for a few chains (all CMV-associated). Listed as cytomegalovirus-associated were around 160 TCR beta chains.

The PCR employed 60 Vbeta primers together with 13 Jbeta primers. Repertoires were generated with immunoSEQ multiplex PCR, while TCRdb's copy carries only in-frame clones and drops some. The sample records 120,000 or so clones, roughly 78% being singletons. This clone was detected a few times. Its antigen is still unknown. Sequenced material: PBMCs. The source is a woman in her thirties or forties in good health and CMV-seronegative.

The DNA for the CDR3 is TGTGCCAGCAGATACGACAGGGGGCGGAATGAGCAGTTCTTC. Protein: CASRYDRGRNEQFF. V and J are TRBV6-5 and TRBJ2-1, with 10 bases aligning to TRBD1. Trimming removed 6 bases from V and 7 bases from J; junction bases left unmatched: 6. Germline V gives CDR1 MNHEY, CDR2 SVGAGI. The CDR3 is 14 residues long.